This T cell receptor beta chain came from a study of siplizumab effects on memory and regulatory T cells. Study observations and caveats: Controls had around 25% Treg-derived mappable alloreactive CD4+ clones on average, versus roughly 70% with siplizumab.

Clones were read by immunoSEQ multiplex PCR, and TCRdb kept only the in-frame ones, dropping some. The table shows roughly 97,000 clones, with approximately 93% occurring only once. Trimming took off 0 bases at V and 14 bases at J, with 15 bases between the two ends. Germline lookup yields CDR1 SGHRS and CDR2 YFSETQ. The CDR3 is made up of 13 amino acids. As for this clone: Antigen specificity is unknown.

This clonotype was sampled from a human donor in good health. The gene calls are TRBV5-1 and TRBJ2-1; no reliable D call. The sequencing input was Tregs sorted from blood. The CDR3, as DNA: TGCGCCAGCAGCTTGGACGCTCATCCCCGTAAGTTCTTC. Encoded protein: CASSLDAHPRKFF.